This T cell receptor beta chain was recovered during a study of regulatory T cells in long-lasting Graves disease. This clonotype has ten or more counts. In building TCR beta libraries, iRepertoire HTBI primers were used together with Arm-PCR of CDR3 regions. TCRdb fed the multiplex PCR reads into MiXCR, producing one record per CDR3 protein. The table includes some 330,000 distinct CDR3 sequences, 10% to 15% detected once. Regarding time point: newly diagnosed GD, antithyroid drugs for less than 3 months. PBMCs were the source of the RNA used for TCR sequencing. V lost 5 bases to trimming and J lost 3 bases, with 17 bases between them. The germline V gene has CDR1 SGHAT and CDR2 FQNNGV. This CDR3 contains 16 residues. The same specimen was also included in a second study, on T cells in Graves' hyperthyroidism and ophthalmopathy. As that report states: Over 18 months, lack of ophthalmopathy progression marked Graves' hyperthyroidism as stable.

The chain recombines TRBV11-2 with TRBJ2-4; no definite D call. Source: peripheral blood mononuclear cells (PBMCs), taken at new diagnosis, from a patient treated with antithyroid drugs. The receptor was isolated from a woman in her late teens or twenties with Graves disease. Here the CDR3 reads CASSPTEFRGKNIQYF. CDR3 nucleotide sequence: TGTGCCAGCAGCCCCACCGAATTTCGAGGCAAAAACATTCAGTACTTC.